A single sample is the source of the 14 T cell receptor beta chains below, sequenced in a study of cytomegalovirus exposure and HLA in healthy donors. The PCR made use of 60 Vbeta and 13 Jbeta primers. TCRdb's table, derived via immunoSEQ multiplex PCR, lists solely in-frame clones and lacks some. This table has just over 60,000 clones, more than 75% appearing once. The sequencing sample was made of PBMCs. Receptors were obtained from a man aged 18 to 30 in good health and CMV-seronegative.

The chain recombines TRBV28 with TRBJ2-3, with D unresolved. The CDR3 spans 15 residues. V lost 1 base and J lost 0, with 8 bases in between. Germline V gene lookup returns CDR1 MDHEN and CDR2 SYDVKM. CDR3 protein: CASSLLMTSTDTQYF. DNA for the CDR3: TGTGCCAGCAGTTTATTGATGACTAGCACAGATACGCAGTATTTT.

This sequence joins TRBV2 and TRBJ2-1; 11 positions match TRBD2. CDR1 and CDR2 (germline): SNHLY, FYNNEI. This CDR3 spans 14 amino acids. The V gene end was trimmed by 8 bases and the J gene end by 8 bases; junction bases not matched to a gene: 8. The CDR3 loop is CASASSSGGHEQFF. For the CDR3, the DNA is TGTGCCAGCGCCTCATCTAGCGGGGGGCATGAGCAGTTCTTC.

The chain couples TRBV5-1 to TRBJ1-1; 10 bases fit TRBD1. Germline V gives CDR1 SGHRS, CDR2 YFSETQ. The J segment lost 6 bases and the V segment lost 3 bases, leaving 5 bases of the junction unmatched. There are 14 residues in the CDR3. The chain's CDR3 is CASSWDRGNSEAFF. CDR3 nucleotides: TGCGCCAGCAGCTGGGACAGGGGTAACTCTGAAGCTTTCTTT.

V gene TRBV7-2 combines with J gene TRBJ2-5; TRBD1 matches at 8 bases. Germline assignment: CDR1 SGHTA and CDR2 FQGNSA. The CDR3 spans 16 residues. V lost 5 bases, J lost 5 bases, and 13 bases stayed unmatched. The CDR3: CASSKTPRGRLETQYF. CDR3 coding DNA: TGTGCCAGCAGCAAGACCCCCAGGGGGCGCCTTGAGACCCAGTACTTC.

This chain's CDR3 is CASSEASGSSYEQYF. CDR3 nucleotides: TGTGCCAGCAGTGAAGCTAGCGGGAGCTCCTACGAGCAGTACTTC. This rearrangement joins TRBV6-1 to TRBJ2-7; 9 nucleotides agree with TRBD2. CDR3 length equals 15 residues. With V trimmed by 0 bases and J by 0 bases, 0 bases remained unmatched. Germline V gives CDR1 MNHNS, CDR2 SASEGT.

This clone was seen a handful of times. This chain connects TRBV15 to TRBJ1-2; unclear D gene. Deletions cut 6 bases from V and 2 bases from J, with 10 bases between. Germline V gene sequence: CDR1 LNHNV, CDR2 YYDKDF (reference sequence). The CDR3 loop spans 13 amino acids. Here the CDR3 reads CATRNSLNYGYTF. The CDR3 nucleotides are TGTGCCACCAGGAACAGTCTCAACTATGGCTACACCTTC.

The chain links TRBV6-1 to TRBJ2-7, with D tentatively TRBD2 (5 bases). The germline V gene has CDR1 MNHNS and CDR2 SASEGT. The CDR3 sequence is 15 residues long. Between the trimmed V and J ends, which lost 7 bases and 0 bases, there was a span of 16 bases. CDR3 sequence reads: CASTPDFSSSYEQYF. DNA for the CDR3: TGTGCCAGCACCCCGGACTTCTCAAGCTCCTACGAGCAGTACTTC.

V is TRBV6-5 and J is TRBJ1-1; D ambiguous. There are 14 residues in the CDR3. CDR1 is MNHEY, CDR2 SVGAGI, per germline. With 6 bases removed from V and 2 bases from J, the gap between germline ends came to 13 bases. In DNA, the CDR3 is TGTGCCAGCAGAGCAGGTGTAGGAAACACTGAAGCTTTCTTT. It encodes CASRAGVGNTEAFF.

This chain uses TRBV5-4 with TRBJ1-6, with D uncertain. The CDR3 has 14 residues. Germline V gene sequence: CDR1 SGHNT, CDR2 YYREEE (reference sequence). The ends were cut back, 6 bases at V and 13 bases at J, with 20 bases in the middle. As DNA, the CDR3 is TGTGCCAGCACCCTAGAGGGCCTCGTGGGGCCCCTCCACTTT. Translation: CASTLEGLVGPLHF.

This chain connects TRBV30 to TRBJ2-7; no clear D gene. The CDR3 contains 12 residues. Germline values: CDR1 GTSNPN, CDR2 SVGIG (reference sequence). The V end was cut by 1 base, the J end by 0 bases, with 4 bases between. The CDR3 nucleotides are TGTGCCTGGAGTGACAGCTCCTACGAGCAGTACTTC. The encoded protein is CAWSDSSYEQYF.

The CDR3 loop reads CASSQDGQGISTDTQYF. CDR3 in DNA: TGCGCCAGCAGCCAAGATGGACAGGGTATAAGCACAGATACGCAGTATTTT. The chain uses TRBV4-1 and TRBJ2-3, with 8 bases fitting TRBD1. With V trimmed by 0 bases and J by 0 bases, 5 bases remained unmatched. Germline V gene lookup returns CDR1 MGHRA and CDR2 YSYEKL. CDR3 length equals 17 residues.

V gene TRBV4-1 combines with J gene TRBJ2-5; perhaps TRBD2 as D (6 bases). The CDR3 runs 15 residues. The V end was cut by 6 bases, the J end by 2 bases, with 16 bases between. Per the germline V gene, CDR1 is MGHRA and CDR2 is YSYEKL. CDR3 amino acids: CASRDSVAVQETQYF. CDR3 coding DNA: TGCGCCAGCAGGGATTCGGTAGCGGTACAAGAGACCCAGTACTTC.

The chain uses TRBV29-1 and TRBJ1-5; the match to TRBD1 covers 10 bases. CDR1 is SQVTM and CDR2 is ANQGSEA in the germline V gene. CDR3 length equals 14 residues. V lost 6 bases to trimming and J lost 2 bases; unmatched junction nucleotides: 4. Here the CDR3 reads CSVGQGTGNQPQHF. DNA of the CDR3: TGCAGCGTGGGACAGGGGACTGGCAATCAGCCCCAGCATTTT.

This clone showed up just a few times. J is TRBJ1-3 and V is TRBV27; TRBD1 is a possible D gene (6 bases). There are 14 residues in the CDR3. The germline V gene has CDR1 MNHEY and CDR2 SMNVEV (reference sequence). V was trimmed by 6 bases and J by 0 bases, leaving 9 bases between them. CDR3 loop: CASRTGISGNTIYF. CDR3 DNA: TGTGCCAGCAGGACAGGAATCTCTGGAAACACCATATATTTT.